A selection of T cell receptor beta chains follows, all from one sample in a study of blood T cells in healthy people across ages. Via MiXCR, TCRdb re-called the 5' RACE reads, giving one row per CDR3 protein. The sample carries 1.5 million to 2 million distinct CDR3 sequences, less than 50% recorded once. The sequenced material came from blood. These TCRs come from a middle-aged woman in good health. Both conserved end residues are part of each CDR3. The order of the fields is CDR3 protein, CDR3 DNA, D gene, V gene, clone size, J gene. A D gene is named only where the DNA matches it firmly. Clone size, where shown, is once, few, many, or a class for clones that have expanded.

CDR3 protein: CASSPDLAGSSYEQYF
CDR3 DNA: TGTGCCAGCAGCCCCGACTTAGCGGGGAGTTCCTACGAGCAGTACTTC
D gene: TRBD2
V gene: TRBV13
clone size: -
J gene: TRBJ2-7

CDR3 protein: CASSFPQGAIRRTDTQYF
CDR3 DNA: TGTGCCAGCAGTTTTCCTCAGGGGGCTATTCGAAGAACAGATACGCAGTATTTT
D gene: TRBD1
V gene: TRBV28
clone size: few
J gene: TRBJ2-3

CDR3 protein: CASSSGQGETQYF
CDR3 DNA: TGTGCCAGCAGTTCCGGACAGGGAGAGACCCAGTACTTC
D gene: TRBD1
V gene: TRBV7-2
clone size: many
J gene: TRBJ2-5

CDR3 protein: CASRQSNFRGAEKETQYF
CDR3 DNA: TGCGCCAGCAGACAGTCGAACTTTAGGGGGGCCGAAAAAGAGACCCAGTACTTC
D gene: -
V gene: TRBV4-1
clone size: few
J gene: TRBJ2-5

CDR3 protein: CAISEAGTTEAFF
CDR3 DNA: TGTGCCATCAGTGAGGCAGGGACCACTGAAGCTTTCTTT
D gene: -
V gene: TRBV10-3
clone size: -
J gene: TRBJ1-1

CDR3 protein: CASSEGQLTFSYF
CDR3 DNA: TGTGCCAGCAGTGAAGGACAGCTTACTTTCTCGTACTTC
D gene: -
V gene: TRBV28
clone size: -
J gene: TRBJ2-7

CDR3 protein: CASSLGGSGPQETQYF
CDR3 DNA: TGTGCCAGCAGTTTAGGGGGTAGCGGGCCTCAAGAGACCCAGTACTTC
D gene: TRBD2
V gene: TRBV12-3/TRBV12-4
clone size: -
J gene: TRBJ2-5

CDR3 protein: CASSQESGHPSYEQYF
CDR3 DNA: TGTGCCAGCAGCCAAGAATCGGGACACCCCTCCTACGAGCAGTACTTC
D gene: -
V gene: TRBV4-2
clone size: -
J gene: TRBJ2-7

CDR3 protein: CSASLSGVNEQFF
CDR3 DNA: TGCAGCGCGAGCCTTAGCGGGGTCAATGAGCAGTTCTTC
D gene: TRBD2
V gene: TRBV29-1
clone size: few
J gene: TRBJ2-1

CDR3 protein: CASSRTGLGSYGYTF
CDR3 DNA: TGTGCCAGCAGTAGAACAGGGCTGGGCTCCTATGGCTACACCTTC
D gene: -
V gene: TRBV6-1
clone size: -
J gene: TRBJ1-2

CDR3 protein: CASSRTLNYRQETQYF
CDR3 DNA: TGTGCCAGCAGTCGCACTTTAAACTACAGGCAAGAGACCCAGTACTTC
D gene: -
V gene: TRBV6-6
clone size: -
J gene: TRBJ2-5

CDR3 protein: CASRVGGYDEQYF
CDR3 DNA: TGTGCCAGCAGAGTTGGGGGTTACGACGAGCAGTACTTC
D gene: -
V gene: TRBV6-6
clone size: few
J gene: TRBJ2-7

CDR3 protein: CASSLVSSGGASYNEQFF
CDR3 DNA: TGCGCCAGCAGCTTGGTATCTAGCGGGGGGGCATCCTACAATGAGCAGTTCTTC
D gene: TRBD2
V gene: TRBV5-1
clone size: few
J gene: TRBJ2-1

CDR3 protein: CASSGQGGSEQFF
CDR3 DNA: TGTGCCAGCAGCGGCCAGGGGGGGAGTGAGCAGTTCTTC
D gene: -
V gene: TRBV9
clone size: -
J gene: TRBJ2-1